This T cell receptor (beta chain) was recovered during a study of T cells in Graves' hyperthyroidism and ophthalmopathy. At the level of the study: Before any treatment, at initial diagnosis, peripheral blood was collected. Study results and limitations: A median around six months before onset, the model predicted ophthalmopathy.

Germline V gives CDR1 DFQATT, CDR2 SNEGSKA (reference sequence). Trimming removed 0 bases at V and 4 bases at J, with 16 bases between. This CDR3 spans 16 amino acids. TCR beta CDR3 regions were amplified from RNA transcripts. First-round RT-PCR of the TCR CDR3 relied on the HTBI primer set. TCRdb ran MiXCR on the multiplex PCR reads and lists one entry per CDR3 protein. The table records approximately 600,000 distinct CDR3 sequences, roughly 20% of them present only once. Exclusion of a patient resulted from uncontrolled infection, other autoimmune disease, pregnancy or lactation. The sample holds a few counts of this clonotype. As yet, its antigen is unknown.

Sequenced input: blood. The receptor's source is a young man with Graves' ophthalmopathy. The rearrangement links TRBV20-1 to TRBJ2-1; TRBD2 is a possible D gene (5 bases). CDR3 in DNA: TGCAGTGCTAGAGATCTAGGGCTAGCTGCTTACAATGAGCAGTTCTTC. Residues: CSARDLGLAAYNEQFF.